One sample yielded the 17 T cell receptor beta chains listed below, sequenced in a study of blood T cells in healthy people across ages. It was with a sample-barcoded 5' primer and a J-beta primer mix that a second PCR of about 7 to 12 cycles was run. TCRdb redid the calling of the 5' RACE reads with MiXCR, one entry per CDR3 protein. Of over 750,000 distinct CDR3 sequences detected, 25% appear once; the ten largest clones hold 9% to 9.5%. These data were likewise used in another study, on T cells of mothers and their children.

The specimen was blood. The source is a boy younger than 18 in good health.

The chain employs TRBV4-1 and TRBJ2-5; D gene unclear. This CDR3 has 15 residues. Trimming pared 1 base from V and 3 bases from J, leaving 12 bases between. Germline CDR1 is MGHRA and CDR2 is YSYEKL. The CDR3: CASSQGIQPKETQYF. DNA of the CDR3: TGCGCCAGCAGCCAAGGGATACAGCCTAAAGAGACCCAGTACTTC.

In this sample, this clonotype turned up once. This sequence joins TRBV20-1 and TRBJ2-1, with D perhaps TRBD1 or TRBD2 (7 bases each). The CDR3 is 12 amino acids. V lost 8 bases to trimming and J lost 6 bases, with 14 bases between them. Germline V gives CDR1 DFQATT, CDR2 SNEGSKA (reference sequence). CDR3 bases: TGCAGTCAGGGGGGGACAATCAATGAGCAGTTCTTC. This translates into CSQGGTINEQFF.

This clonotype showed up just a few times. The chain joins TRBV7-2 to TRBJ2-7; D ambiguous. Germline V gives CDR1 SGHTA, CDR2 FQGNSA. Trimming shortened V by 4 bases and J by 4 bases, and 11 bases separated the two germline ends. The CDR3 covers 13 residues. The CDR3 coding sequence is TGTGCCAGCAGCTCCCTCCTCAAGTACGAGCAGTACTTC. This sequence encodes CASSSLLKYEQYF.

The chain joins TRBV6-1 to TRBJ2-3, with D possibly TRBD2 on 6 matching bases. Per germline, CDR1 MNHNS and CDR2 SASEGT. The CDR3 runs to 17 residues. V lost 5 bases, J lost 0 bases, and 18 bases lay in between. DNA for the CDR3: TGTGCCAGCAGTCCCGGGACTGGTTCCGCTAGCACAGATACGCAGTATTTT. Translating gives CASSPGTGSASTDTQYF.

This clonotype was picked up one time. This chain uses TRBV6-6 with TRBJ1-2; 7 nucleotides match TRBD1. The V gene's germline CDR1 is MNHNY and CDR2 SVGAGI (reference sequence). J gave up 6 bases and V 4 bases, and 11 bases lay outside the gene matches. The length of the CDR3 is 15 residues. The CDR3 coding sequence is TGTGCCAGCAGTTCCCTTGACAGGGCCATCAATGGCTACACCTTC. Its protein is CASSSLDRAINGYTF.

The chain combines TRBV29-1 with TRBJ1-2, with 10 bases identical to TRBD1. CDR3 length: 12 residues. Germline CDR1 reads SQVTM; CDR2 reads ANQGSEA. With V trimmed by 7 bases and J by 8 bases, 7 bases remained unmatched. CDR3 amino acids: CSGGTGAEGYTF. The CDR3 DNA sequence: TGCAGCGGCGGGACAGGGGCTGAAGGCTACACCTTC.

This clonotype is a singleton in its sample. This chain joins TRBV6-5 and TRBJ2-5, with TRBD2 matching over 7 bases. The end of the DNA aligns better with TRBJ2-1, so the J call may be wrong. This CDR3 is built from 12 residues. Germline V CDR1 and CDR2: MNHEY, SVGAGI. The DNA for the CDR3 is TGTGCCAGCAGGGGGACTAACAATGAGCAGTTCTTC. Protein: CASRGTNNEQFF.

CDR3 sequence reads: CASSQDRDPKNIQYF. In nucleotides, the CDR3 is TGCGCCAGCAGCCAGGACAGGGATCCAAAAAACATTCAGTACTTC. This rearrangement joins TRBV4-3 to TRBJ2-4, with 8 nucleotides matching TRBD1. CDR3 size: 15 residues. The V gene end was trimmed by 3 bases and the J gene end by 4 bases; junction bases not matched to a gene: 5. From germline, CDR1 is LGHNA and CDR2 YSLEER.

This clonotype was observed a handful of times. The J gene is TRBJ2-7, the V gene TRBV27, with 7 positions matching TRBD2. Germline trimming cut 6 bases from V and 6 bases from J; bases unmatched to any gene: 2. The CDR3 length is 11 residues. Germline loops: CDR1 MNHEY, CDR2 SMNVEV (reference sequence). CDR3 bases: TGTGCCAGCAGATCGGGGGGCGAGCAGTACTTC. This encodes CASRSGGEQYF.

This chain links TRBV6-5 with TRBJ2-5; TRBD2 matches 13 bases. The CDR3 has 15 amino acids. With V trimmed by 5 bases and J by 5 bases, 5 bases remained unmatched. Germline V lookup: CDR1 MNHEY, CDR2 SVGAGI. The CDR3 DNA is TGTGCCAGCAGTACGGGACTAGCGGGGTCGGAGACCCAGTACTTC. It codes for CASSTGLAGSETQYF.

This clonotype was counted between two and nine times. The V gene is TRBV20-1, the J gene TRBJ2-2, with a weak D call TRBD1 (5 bases). The V gene's germline CDR1 is DFQATT and CDR2 SNEGSKA (reference sequence). CDR3 length: 15 amino acids. The ends were cut back, 0 bases at V and 6 bases at J, with 14 bases in the middle. CDR3 sequence: CSARDWGGASGELFF. In DNA form, the CDR3 reads TGCAGTGCTAGAGATTGGGGCGGCGCCTCCGGGGAGCTGTTTTTT.

The CDR3 DNA is TGTGCCAGCAGCTGGGACAGGGGTTACCAAGAGACCCAGTACTTC. Translation gives CASSWDRGYQETQYF. This rearrangement joins TRBV7-8 to TRBJ2-5, with 10 bases matching TRBD1. CDR3 length: 15 amino acids. CDR1 is SGHVS and CDR2 is FQNEAQ in the germline V gene. Germline trimming cut 4 bases from V and 0 bases from J; bases unmatched to any gene: 2. Combining the CDR3 with reference TRBV7-8 and TRBJ2-5 gives the whole variable domain GAGVSQSPRYKVAKRGQDVALRCDPISGHVSLFWYQQALGQGPEFLTYFQNEAQLDKSGLPSDRFFAERPEGSVSTLKIQRTQQEDSAVYLCASSWDRGYQETQYFGPGTRLLVL.

This clonotype showed up just a few times. The rearrangement joins TRBV10-1 to TRBJ2-3; possible D gene TRBD1, 5 bases. The CDR3 runs to 14 residues. Germline lookup yields CDR1 WNHNN and CDR2 SYGVQD (reference sequence). Trimming stripped 5 bases from V and 2 bases from J, with 11 bases between. Written as DNA, the CDR3 is TGCGCCAGCAGTAACCAGGGCTCCACAGATACGCAGTATTTT. This translates into CASSNQGSTDTQYF.

The chain joins TRBV2 to TRBJ2-3; 9 nucleotides agree with TRBD2. CDR3 length: 14 amino acids. The V segment lost 8 bases and the J segment 5 bases; nucleotides outside the gene matches: 8. Germline assignment: CDR1 SNHLY and CDR2 FYNNEI. The CDR3 protein is CASPDGRGGDTQYF. The CDR3 DNA reads TGTGCCAGCCCTGACGGGCGGGGGGGAGATACGCAGTATTTT.

The V gene is TRBV4-2, the J gene TRBJ2-2; TRBD2 matches at 10 bases. V dropped 4 bases and J dropped 0; count of bases not matched to a gene: 5. The CDR3 spans 17 residues. The germline CDR1 and CDR2 sequences are LGHNA and YNFKEQ. For the CDR3, the DNA is TGTGCCAGCAGCCCCCGGACTAGCGGTTCGAACACCGGGGAGCTGTTTTTT. Protein product: CASSPRTSGSNTGELFF.

A note on this clonotype: A much larger clone is a single base away; this may be a read error. The chain links TRBV27 to TRBJ1-5; D gene unclear. The V end was cut by 6 bases, the J end by 3 bases, with 6 bases between. Germline V gene sequence: CDR1 MNHEY, CDR2 SMNVEV (reference sequence). The CDR3 is 12 amino acids. This chain's CDR3 is CASSHLNQPQHF. CDR3 coding DNA: TGTGCCAGCAGCCATCTCAATCAGCCCCAGCATTTT.

This clonotype was picked up a small number of times. V is TRBV4-1 and J is TRBJ1-4; no clear D gene. Germline V gene lookup returns CDR1 MGHRA and CDR2 YSYEKL. This CDR3 region has 15 residues. Trimming removed 6 bases at V and 0 bases at J, with 11 bases between. CDR3 nucleotides: TGCGCCAGCAGTCCAGCGGGCTCAACTAATGAAAAACTGTTTTTT. Translating gives CASSPAGSTNEKLFF.